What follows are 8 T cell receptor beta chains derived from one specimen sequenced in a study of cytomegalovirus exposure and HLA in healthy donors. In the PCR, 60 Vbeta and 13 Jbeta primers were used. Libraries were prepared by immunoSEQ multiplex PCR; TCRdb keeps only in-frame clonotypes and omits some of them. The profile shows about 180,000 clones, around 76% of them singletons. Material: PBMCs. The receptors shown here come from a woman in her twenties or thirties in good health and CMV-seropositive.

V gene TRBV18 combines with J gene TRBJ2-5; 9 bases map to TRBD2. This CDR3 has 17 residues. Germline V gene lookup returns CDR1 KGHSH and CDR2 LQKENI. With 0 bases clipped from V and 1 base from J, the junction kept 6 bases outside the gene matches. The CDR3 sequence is CASSPPFAGGPQETQYF. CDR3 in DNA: TGTGCCAGCTCACCACCCTTCGCGGGGGGGCCCCAAGAGACCCAGTACTTC. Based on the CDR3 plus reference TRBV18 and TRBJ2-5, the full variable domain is NAGVMQNPRHLVRRRGQEARLRCSPMKGHSHVYWYRQLPEEGLKFMVYLQKENIIDESGMPKERFSAEFPKEGPSILRIQQVVRGDSAAYFCASSPPFAGGPQETQYFGPGTRLLVL.

The CDR3 bases are TGTGCCAGCAGCTTAACCGAGCGGGGGAACTCCTACGAGCAGTACTTC. This sequence encodes CASSLTERGNSYEQYF. V gene TRBV7-8 combines with J gene TRBJ2-7; 8 bases fit TRBD2. After removal of 2 bases from V and 0 bases from J, the junction contained 6 bases not matched to a gene. Germline V gene data show CDR1 as SGHVS and CDR2 as FQNEAQ. The CDR3 totals 16 residues.

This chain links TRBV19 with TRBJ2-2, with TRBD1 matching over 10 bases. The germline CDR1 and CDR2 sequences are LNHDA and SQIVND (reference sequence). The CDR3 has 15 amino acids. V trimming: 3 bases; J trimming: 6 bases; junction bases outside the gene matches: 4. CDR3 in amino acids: CASSIRDRGSGELFF. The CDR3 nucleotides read TGTGCCAGTAGTATCCGGGACAGGGGCTCCGGGGAGCTGTTTTTT.

CDR3 residues: CASSLQGGGDEQYF. DNA for the CDR3: TGTGCCAGCAGCTTGCAGGGGGGCGGGGACGAGCAGTACTTC. This chain links TRBV7-2 with TRBJ2-7; TRBD1 is a possible D gene (7 bases). Germline V gives CDR1 SGHTA, CDR2 FQGNSA. Trimming left V 3 bases short and J 5 bases short, with 14 bases between. CDR3 size: 14 residues.

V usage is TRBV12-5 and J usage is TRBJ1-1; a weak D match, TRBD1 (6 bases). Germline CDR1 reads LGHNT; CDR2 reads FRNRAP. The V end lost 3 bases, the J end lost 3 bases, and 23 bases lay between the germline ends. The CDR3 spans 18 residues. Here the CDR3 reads CASGFLDRLELWDTEAFF. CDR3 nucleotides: TGTGCTAGTGGTTTTCTAGACAGGTTAGAACTCTGGGACACTGAAGCTTTCTTT.

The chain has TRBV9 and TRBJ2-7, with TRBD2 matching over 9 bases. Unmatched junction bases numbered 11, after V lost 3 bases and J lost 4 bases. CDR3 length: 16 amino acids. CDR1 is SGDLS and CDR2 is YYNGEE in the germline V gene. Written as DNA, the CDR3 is TGTGCCAGCAGCGCCGCTAGCGGGGCGCCGGGTTACGAGCAGTACTTC. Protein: CASSAASGAPGYEQYF.

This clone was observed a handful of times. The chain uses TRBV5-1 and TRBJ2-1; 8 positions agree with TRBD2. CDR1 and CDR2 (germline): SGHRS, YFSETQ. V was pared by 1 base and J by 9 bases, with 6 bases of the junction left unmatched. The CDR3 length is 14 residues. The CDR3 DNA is TGCGCCAGCAGCTTGCGGGGGGGGGCCGGTGAGCAGTTCTTC. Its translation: CASSLRGGAGEQFF.

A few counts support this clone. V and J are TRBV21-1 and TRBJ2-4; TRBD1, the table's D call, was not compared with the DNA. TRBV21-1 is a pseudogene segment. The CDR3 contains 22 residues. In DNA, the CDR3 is TGTGCCAGCAGCAAATGGACCCCATTGGGGGACATACCGACCCCATTGGGGGACATTCAGTACTTC. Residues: CASSKWTPLGDIPTPLGDIQYF.